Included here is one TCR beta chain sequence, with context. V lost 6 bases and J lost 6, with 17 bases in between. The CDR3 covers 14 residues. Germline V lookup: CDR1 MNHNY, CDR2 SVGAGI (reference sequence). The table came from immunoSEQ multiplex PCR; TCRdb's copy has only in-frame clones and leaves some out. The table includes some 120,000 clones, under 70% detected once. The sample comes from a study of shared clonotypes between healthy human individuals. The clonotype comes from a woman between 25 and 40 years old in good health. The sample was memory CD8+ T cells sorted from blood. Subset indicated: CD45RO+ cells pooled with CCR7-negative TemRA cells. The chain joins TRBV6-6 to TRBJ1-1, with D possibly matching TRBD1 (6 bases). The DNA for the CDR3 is TGTGCCAGCAGGACAAACTCAGGGGACCCTGAAGCTTTCTTT. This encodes CASRTNSGDPEAFF.